The 16 T cell receptor beta chains below come from one sample, sequenced in a study of T-cell reconstitution after alpha-beta-depleted transplantation in children. Researchers prepared the TCRbeta library using unique molecular identifiers, the study reports. Each CDR3 protein gets one entry after TCRdb re-called the PCR reads with MiXCR. Of about 610,000 distinct CDR3 sequences listed, 25% to 30% are singletons. Material: PBMCs, obtained before TCRalphabeta/CD19-depleted stem cell transplant. The receptors shown here come from a boy in the first two years of life with Wiskott-Aldrich syndrome, due to receive a stem cell transplant.

This clonotype was seen only a few times. V gene TRBV18 combines with J gene TRBJ2-1, with TRBD2 matching over 8 bases. V was clipped by 1 base and J by 4 bases; unmatched bases: 3. Germline V gives CDR1 KGHSH, CDR2 LQKENI. The CDR3 is made up of 15 amino acids. CDR3 DNA sequence: TGTGCCAGCTCACCACAAGCGGGAGTATACAATGAGCAGTTCTTC. Its protein is CASSPQAGVYNEQFF.

This clonotype has just a few counts. The gene calls are TRBV7-2 and TRBJ1-1; D remains unclear. Trimming removed 5 bases from V and 0 bases from J, with 10 bases in between. The CDR3 is 14 residues long. Germline CDR1 is SGHTA and CDR2 is FQGNSA. The CDR3 DNA is TGTGCCAGCAGCCCACGGGCCATGAACACTGAAGCTTTCTTT. Translating it yields CASSPRAMNTEAFF.

The V gene is TRBV7-8, the J gene TRBJ2-2; D tentatively reads TRBD1 or TRBD2 (5 bases each). Deletions cut 2 bases from V and 0 bases from J, with 13 bases between. The CDR3 is 17 amino acids. CDR1 is SGHVS, CDR2 FQNEAQ, per germline. The CDR3 here is CASSLTGRITNTGELFF. CDR3 nucleotide sequence: TGTGCCAGCAGCTTAACGGGACGGATTACGAACACCGGGGAGCTGTTTTTT.

This clonotype has more than one count but fewer than ten. The J gene is TRBJ1-1, the V gene TRBV28, with 7 bases fitting TRBD1. The V gene end was trimmed by 6 bases and the J gene end by 4 bases; junction bases not matched to a gene: 5. Germline-derived CDR1 and CDR2 are MDHEN and SYDVKM. This CDR3 spans 13 amino acids. The CDR3, as DNA: TGTGCCAGCAGCACCGCAGGGGGCACTGAAGCTTTCTTT. Residues: CASSTAGGTEAFF.

The chain carries TRBV24-1 and TRBJ2-1, with TRBD2 matching over 9 bases. V dropped 4 bases and J dropped 6; count of bases not matched to a gene: 9. Germline V lookup: CDR1 KGHDR, CDR2 SFDVKD. This CDR3 has 16 amino acids. The CDR3 sequence is CATSDLFSGSFNEQFF. In nucleotides, the CDR3 is TGTGCCACCAGTGACCTGTTTAGCGGGAGTTTCAATGAGCAGTTCTTC.

CDR3 nucleotides: TGTGCCAGCAGCTTAAGCGTGGGGACTAGCGAGCAAGAGACCCAGTACTTC. Amino acids: CASSLSVGTSEQETQYF. V and J are TRBV7-9 and TRBJ2-5; 10 nucleotides match TRBD2. The CDR3 contains 17 residues. Germline CDR1 and CDR2: SEHNR and FQNEAQ (reference sequence). The ends lost 2 bases at V and 2 bases at J; junction bases unmatched: 8.

A few counts support this clonotype. The V call is TRBV6-1, the J call TRBJ1-2; 10 positions agree with TRBD1. J gave up 8 bases and V 6 bases, and 6 bases lay outside the gene matches. CDR1 and CDR2 from the germline V gene are MNHNS and SASEGT. CDR3 length equals 13 residues. The CDR3 here is CASRRQGAVGYTF. The DNA for the CDR3 is TGTGCCAGCAGAAGACAGGGGGCCGTGGGCTACACCTTC.

The V gene is TRBV12-3 or TRBV12-4, the J gene TRBJ2-7, with 8 nucleotides matching TRBD2. This CDR3 region has 14 residues. Losses at the gene ends were 3 bases for V and 4 bases for J; bases not matched to a gene: 5. The CDR3 loop is CASSFGRAVYEQYF. CDR3 coding DNA: TGTGCCAGCAGTTTCGGGAGGGCGGTGTACGAGCAGTACTTC.

This chain joins TRBV20-1 and TRBJ2-4; either TRBD1 or TRBD2 may supply D (6 bases each). Per the germline V gene, CDR1 is DFQATT and CDR2 is SNEGSKA (reference sequence). CDR3 length equals 15 residues. Trimming took 5 bases from V and 1 from J, leaving 15 bases between them. Written as DNA, the CDR3 is TGCAGTGCTCGGGCCCAGGGGAGGGCCAAAAACATTCAGTACTTC. This gives the protein CSARAQGRAKNIQYF.

V and J are TRBV28 and TRBJ2-1; D unresolved. Germline-derived CDR1 and CDR2 are MDHEN and SYDVKM. There are 12 residues in the CDR3. The V end was cut by 8 bases, the J end by 3 bases, with 8 bases between. The CDR3 DNA sequence: TGTGCCAGCCGAGGATACTACAATGAGCAGTTCTTC. This codes for CASRGYYNEQFF.

This clonotype was seen only a few times. This chain connects TRBV7-9 to TRBJ2-5, with D uncertain. In germline, CDR1 is SEHNR, CDR2 FQNEAQ (reference sequence). The CDR3 sequence is 14 residues long. Trimming took 5 bases from V and 0 from J, leaving 10 bases between them. The CDR3 DNA follows: TGTGCCAGCAGCGGCTTTTTGTACCAAGAGACCCAGTACTTC. Protein sequence: CASSGFLYQETQYF.

This clonotype occurred a few times. The chain recombines TRBV20-1 with TRBJ2-1, with 7 bases that match TRBD2. Germline trimming cut 3 bases from V and 4 bases from J; bases unmatched to any gene: 12. From germline, CDR1 is DFQATT and CDR2 SNEGSKA (reference sequence). The CDR3 spans 16 residues. The CDR3: CSARARTGGRYNEQFF. The CDR3 DNA sequence: TGCAGTGCTAGGGCCCGAACGGGAGGACGTTACAATGAGCAGTTCTTC.

The chain couples TRBV6-1 to TRBJ1-1, with a weak D call TRBD1 (6 bases). The V and J ends lost 7 bases and 1 base respectively, with 16 bases between them. Germline CDR1 and CDR2: MNHNS and SASEGT. CDR3 length: 15 amino acids. This chain's CDR3 is CASTPTGPRNTEAFF. In DNA, the CDR3 is TGTGCCAGCACCCCTACAGGGCCTAGGAACACTGAAGCTTTCTTT.

The chain links TRBV28 to TRBJ2-2; D not certain. This CDR3 contains 13 residues. V was cut by 8 bases and J by 4 bases, with 11 bases left in between. Germline lookup yields CDR1 MDHEN and CDR2 SYDVKM. CDR3 sequence reads: CASGDTFTGELFF. The CDR3 nucleotides read TGTGCCAGCGGCGACACTTTCACCGGGGAGCTGTTTTTT.

The gene calls are TRBV25-1 and TRBJ2-5; possibly TRBD2 for D (5 bases). Germline values: CDR1 MGHDK, CDR2 SYGVNS. CDR3 length: 15 residues. Trimming took 3 bases from V and 2 from J, leaving 13 bases between them. The CDR3 here is CASSDRWRSQETQYF. The CDR3 DNA reads TGTGCCAGCAGTGATAGGTGGAGGTCGCAAGAGACCCAGTACTTC.

There are a few counts of this clonotype. V is TRBV3-1 and J is TRBJ1-3, with D hard to call. The CDR3 length is 14 residues. CDR1 LGHDT and CDR2 YNNKEL come from the germline V gene (reference sequence). Trimming took off 4 bases at V and 6 bases at J, with 13 bases between the two ends. CDR3 sequence reads: CASSPNGVVNTIYF. CDR3 coding DNA: TGTGCCAGCAGCCCCAACGGGGTGGTAAACACCATATATTTT.